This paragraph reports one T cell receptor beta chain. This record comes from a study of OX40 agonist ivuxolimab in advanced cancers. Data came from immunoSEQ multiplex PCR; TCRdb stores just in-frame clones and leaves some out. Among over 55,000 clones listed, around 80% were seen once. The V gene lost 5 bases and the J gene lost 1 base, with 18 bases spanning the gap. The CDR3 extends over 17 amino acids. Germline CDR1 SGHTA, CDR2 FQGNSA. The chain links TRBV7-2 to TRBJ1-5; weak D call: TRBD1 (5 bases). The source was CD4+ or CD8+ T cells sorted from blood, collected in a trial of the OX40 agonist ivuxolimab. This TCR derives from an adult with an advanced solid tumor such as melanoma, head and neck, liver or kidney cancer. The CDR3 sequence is CASSPRRGAGSNQPQHF. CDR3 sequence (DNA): TGTGCCAGCAGCCCGAGGAGAGGGGCGGGAAGCAATCAGCCCCAGCATTTT.